This is a list of T cell receptor beta chains from one sample in a study of cytomegalovirus exposure and HLA in healthy donors. The method was immunoSEQ multiplex PCR; TCRdb's version includes in-frame clones alone and lacks a portion of them. The sample lists some 130,000 clones; 94% were seen once. Sequencing was done on a sample of PBMCs. These receptors were obtained from a man aged 18 to 29 in good health and CMV-seropositive. Each CDR3 is given with its conserved first and last residue. D genes are given only for firm matches. Clone size is stated in some rows and not others, as once, few, many or a class when expanded.

.	.	TRBJ2-2	TRBV28	17	TGTGCCAGCAGTTTTTTGGCTAGCGAGTTGGACACCGGGGAGCTGTTTTTT	CASSFLASELDTGELFF
.	.	TRBJ2-3	TRBV5-1	16	TGCGCCAGCAGTGTGGGGGCTCGTTTTAGCACAGATACGCAGTATTTT	CASSVGARFSTDTQYF
.	TRBD1	TRBJ1-1	TRBV5-5	14	TGTGCCAGCAGAAGGGGACAGGGGGGTACTGAAGCTTTCTTT	CASRRGQGGTEAFF
.	.	TRBJ2-7	TRBV19	16	TGTGCCAGTAGTATCGGTCCGGGGGTCCTCGTGAACGAGCAGTACTTC	CASSIGPGVLVNEQYF
.	TRBD1	TRBJ1-2	TRBV19	13	TGTGCCAGTAGTATGGGACAGGTTTATGGCTACACCTTC	CASSMGQVYGYTF
.	TRBD2	TRBJ2-1	TRBV5-4	14	TGTGCCAGCAGCTTAACTAGCGGGAAAAATGAGCAGTTCTTC	CASSLTSGKNEQFF
.	TRBD1	TRBJ2-1	TRBV7-2	14	TGTGCCAGCAGCTTACAGGGGGCATACAATGAGCAGTTCTTC	CASSLQGAYNEQFF
once	.	TRBJ1-2	TRBV5-6	14	TGTGCCACCCAAGGGAGTGACGGGGACTATGGCTACACCTTC	CATQGSDGDYGYTF
.	.	TRBJ2-7	TRBV13	16	TGTGCCAGCAGCCTGCGAGGCCGGGGGGCAAGTCGCGAGCAGTACTTC	CASSLRGRGASREQYF
.	TRBD2	TRBJ2-3	TRBV5-8	17	TGTGCCAGCAGCCCACAGACTCGGGACTACATCACAGATACGCAGTATTTT	CASSPQTRDYITDTQYF
.	.	TRBJ2-1	TRBV2	13	TGTGCCAGCAGTCCCCTCGAGGGCCATGAGCAGTTCTTC	CASSPLEGHEQFF
.	.	TRBJ2-1	TRBV18	12	TGTGCCAGCTCACCAATCGTGAATGAGCAGTTCTTC	CASSPIVNEQFF
.	.	TRBJ1-1	TRBV5-1	14	TGCGCCAGCAGCTTGGGGCCGATGAACACTGAAGCTTTCTTT	CASSLGPMNTEAFF
once	.	TRBJ1-5	TRBV2	12	TGTGCCAGCACCCAAACCGGTCAGCCCCAGCATTTT	CASTQTGQPQHF
once	TRBD1	TRBJ2-1	TRBV6-1	12	TGTGCCAGTTGGGGACAGGGGAATGAGCAGTTCTTC	CASWGQGNEQFF
.	TRBD1	TRBJ1-2	TRBV7-6	15	TGTGCCAGCAGCTTAGATGGGACAGGGGTTTATGGCTACACCTTC	CASSLDGTGVYGYTF
few	TRBD2	TRBJ2-7	TRBV2	13	TGTGCCAGCACGCGGGAGTATAGCCACGAGCAGTACTTC	CASTREYSHEQYF
once	.	TRBJ2-4	TRBV2	14	TGTGCCAGCACTCCACTCGGGACCAAAAACATTCAGTACTTC	CASTPLGTKNIQYF
.	TRBD1	TRBJ1-2	TRBV7-9	14	TGTGCCAGCGGAACCGGGACAGGGAAAGAGGGCTACACCTTC	CASGTGTGKEGYTF
.	TRBD2	TRBJ2-2	TRBV6-6	14	TGTGCCAGCCTGAGCGGGGGGATGGCCGGGGAGCTGTTTTTT	CASLSGGMAGELFF
.	TRBD2	TRBJ2-1	TRBV2	14	TGTGCCAGCAGAGACGCGGGAGGGCACAATGAGCAGTTCTTC	CASRDAGGHNEQFF
.	.	TRBJ1-1	TRBV6-5	12	TGTGCCAGCAGTAGAGACAGGAAAGAGGCTTTCTTT	CASSRDRKEAFF
.	TRBD2	TRBJ2-1	TRBV2	15	TGTGCCAAGACTAGCGGACCCCGTTTGGGCCATGAGCAGTTCTTC	CAKTSGPRLGHEQFF
.	.	TRBJ1-1	TRBV10-3	13	TGTGCCATCAGTGACTCTCTGAACACTGAAGCTTTCTTT	CAISDSLNTEAFF
.	TRBD1	TRBJ1-2	TRBV6-6	15	TGTGCCAGCAGTTACTCGGGACAGGGAAGGGCTGGCTACACCTTC	CASSYSGQGRAGYTF
.	TRBD1	TRBJ2-5	TRBV7-6	17	TGTGCCAGCGGCTCTCCGGCCGGGACAGCTCTACAAGAGACCCAGTACTTC	CASGSPAGTALQETQYF
.	TRBD1	TRBJ2-7	TRBV6-6	16	TGTGCCAGCAGTTACGCCGAGGACAGGATCTCCTACGAGCAGTACTTC	CASSYAEDRISYEQYF
.	TRBD1	TRBJ1-2	TRBV4-1	12	TGCGCCAGCCAGGGGGTTAGGTATGGCTACACCTTC	CASQGVRYGYTF
once	.	TRBJ1-2	TRBV9	16	TGTGCCAGCAGCGTAGCCCTGGGCCACGCAGATAATGGCTACACCTTC	CASSVALGHADNGYTF
.	TRBD2	TRBJ2-3	TRBV25-1	14	TGTGCCAGCAGTGACAGCGGGAGTGGGAATACGCAGTATTTT	CASSDSGSGNTQYF
.	.	TRBJ2-7	TRBV29-1	15	TGCAGCGTTGAAACTAGACAGGCACACATCTACGAGCAGTACTTC	CSVETRQAHIYEQYF
.	.	TRBJ2-1	TRBV28	15	TGTGCCAGCAGTTTCTTGGTAGGGGCTCGGCATGAGCAGTTCTTC	CASSFLVGARHEQFF
.	TRBD2	TRBJ2-7	TRBV7-8	15	TGTGCCAGCAGCTTCCAGGCCGCGGGGGGAGGCGAGCAGTACTTC	CASSFQAAGGGEQYF
once	.	TRBJ2-1	TRBV20-1	11	TGCAGTGCCAGGGTAGTCGATGAGCAGTTCTTC	CSARVVDEQFF
.	TRBD1	TRBJ1-4	TRBV28	14	TGTGCCAGCAGCATACAGGGGCCTAATGAAAAACTGTTTTTT	CASSIQGPNEKLFF
.	TRBD2	TRBJ2-7	TRBV28	17	TGTGCCAGCAGTTTATTGCAATTGGCTAGCGGAGCCTACGAGCAGTACTTC	CASSLLQLASGAYEQYF
.	TRBD1	TRBJ2-1	TRBV18	20	TGTGCCAGCTCACCGTCCTTATGGGACAGGGACCCCTCGCACGACAATGAGCAGTTCTTC	CASSPSLWDRDPSHDNEQFF
.	TRBD2	TRBJ2-7	TRBV6-6	13	TGTGCCAGCAGTCTTAGCGGGTACTACGAGCAGTACTTC	CASSLSGYYEQYF
.	TRBD2	TRBJ2-7	TRBV28	13	TGTGCCAGCAAGGGCCTAGCGGACTACGAGCAGTACTTC	CASKGLADYEQYF
.	TRBD1	TRBJ2-7	TRBV28	15	TGTGCCAGCAGTTTATCGGGACAGGGGTCCTACGAGCAGTACTTC	CASSLSGQGSYEQYF
.	.	TRBJ2-7	TRBV7-6	14	TGTGCCAGCAGCTTCCGGTCGGGGGTCTACGAGCAGTACTTC	CASSFRSGVYEQYF
.	.	TRBJ2-7	TRBV12-1	14	TGTGCCAGCAGCTTTAGCGGGACCTCCTACGAGCAGTACTTC	CASSFSGTSYEQYF
.	.	TRBJ2-7	TRBV5-1	11	TGCGCCAGCAGTGAGGGCTACGAGCAGTACTTC	CASSEGYEQYF
.	TRBD2	TRBJ2-1	TRBV6-1	14	TGTGCCAGCTCCGGGACTAGCGGGAGAGGGGAGCAGTTCTTC	CASSGTSGRGEQFF
.	.	TRBJ1-2	TRBV13	16	TGTGCCAGCAGCTCGGGACTAGCGGGAGGACATGGTGGCTACACCTTC	CASSSGLAGGHGGYTF